This entry concerns a single T cell receptor (beta chain). Its antigen is undetermined. The protocol was immunoSEQ multiplex PCR, while the TCRdb copy is restricted to in-frame clones and leaves out a portion. There are 77,000 or so clones in the sample; roughly 86% occur only once, and less than 0.9% lies in the top ten. This entry comes from a study of OX40 agonist ivuxolimab in advanced cancers. On the study more broadly: Ivuxolimab was administered intravenously to patients at 0.01 to 10 mg/kg every 2 weeks. Partial responses were achieved by three patients: one hepatocellular carcinoma, two cutaneous melanoma. Overall study results and limits: More expanded clones were found, on average, in CD8+ than in CD4+ T cells.

The sequence was obtained from an adult with an advanced solid tumor such as melanoma, head and neck, liver or kidney cancer. Specimen: CD4+ or CD8+ T cells sorted from blood, collected in a trial of the OX40 agonist ivuxolimab.

The CDR3 spells CSVEKGSDEQFF. The CDR3 nucleotides are TGCAGCGTTGAAAAAGGGAGTGACGAGCAGTTCTTC. The gene calls are TRBV29-1 and TRBJ2-1; D is possibly TRBD2 (5 bases). The CDR3 extends over 12 amino acids. V lost 2 bases and J 10 bases, leaving 12 bases between the germline ends. Germline lookup yields CDR1 SQVTM and CDR2 ANQGSEA.